The 15 T cell receptor beta chains below all came from one sample that was sequenced in a study of cytomegalovirus exposure and HLA in healthy donors. It was with 60 Vbeta and 13 Jbeta primers that the PCR ran. Method: immunoSEQ multiplex PCR; TCRdb's copy keeps in-frame clones and lacks some. This table has 70,000 to 95,000 clones, approximately 65% appearing once. Sequenced input: PBMCs. The receptors here all came from a woman aged 25 to 45 in good health and CMV-seropositive.

This chain connects TRBV5-1 to TRBJ2-7; D may be TRBD1 (5 bases). V lost 3 bases to trimming and J lost 2 bases, with 12 bases between them. Germline V gene sequence: CDR1 SGHRS, CDR2 YFSETQ. The CDR3 covers 14 residues. This chain's CDR3 is CASSSSTVTYEQYF. CDR3 coding DNA: TGCGCCAGCAGCTCATCGACAGTTACCTACGAGCAGTACTTC. The complete variable domain, with remaining parts taken from reference TRBV5-1 and TRBJ2-7, reads KAGVTQTPRYLIKTRGQQVTLSCSPISGHRSVSWYQQTPGQGLQFLFEYFSETQRNKGNFPGRFSGRQFSNSRSEMNVSTLELGDSALYLCASSSSTVTYEQYFGPGTRLTVT.

The CDR3 loop reads CASSGVAGGATYTQYF. As DNA, the CDR3 is TGTGCCAGCAGCGGGGTAGCGGGGGGAGCCACGTATACGCAGTATTTT. The rearrangement joins TRBV7-6 to TRBJ2-3; 10 nucleotides line up with TRBD2. The CDR3 is 16 amino acids. With 5 bases clipped from V and 7 bases from J, the junction kept 12 bases outside the gene matches. Germline V gene data show CDR1 as SGHVS and CDR2 as FNYEAQ.

This chain joins TRBV7-6 and TRBJ2-1, with 8 nucleotides matching TRBD2. Losses at the gene ends were 5 bases for V and 1 base for J; bases not matched to a gene: 4. CDR1 and CDR2 (germline): SGHVS, FNYEAQ. CDR3 length: 15 residues. In nucleotides, the CDR3 is TGTGCCAGCAGCATCGAGCGGGGGTCCTACAATGAGCAGTTCTTC. Protein sequence: CASSIERGSYNEQFF. Full variable domain (remainder filled in from reference TRBV7-6 and TRBJ2-1): GAGVSQSPRYKVTKRGQDVALRCDPISGHVSLYWYRQALGQGPEFLTYFNYEAQQDKSGLPNDRFSAERPEGSISTLTIQRTEQRDSAMYRCASSIERGSYNEQFFGPGTRLTVL.

The CDR3 loop reads CAISESPRDRNQPQHF. CDR3 coding DNA: TGTGCCATCAGTGAGTCCCCCCGGGACAGAAATCAGCCCCAGCATTTT. The chain has TRBV10-3 and TRBJ1-5, with 7 bases fitting TRBD1. With V trimmed by 0 bases and J by 4 bases, 6 bases remained unmatched. The germline V gene has CDR1 ENHRY and CDR2 SYGVKD. This CDR3 is built from 16 residues.

The rearrangement links TRBV2 to TRBJ2-7; 11 bases align to TRBD1. V was clipped by 2 bases and J by 4 bases; unmatched bases: 7. The CDR3 sequence is 16 residues long. The germline V gene has CDR1 SNHLY and CDR2 FYNNEI. The DNA of the CDR3 is TGTGCCAGCAGTGAACCCCGGGACAGGGGGGAGTACGAGCAGTACTTC. It codes for CASSEPRDRGEYEQYF.

This chain links TRBV27 with TRBJ2-5; 9 bases fit TRBD1. The last part of the DNA fits TRBJ2-7 better; the J call may be wrong. CDR1 and CDR2 from the germline V gene are MNHEY and SMNVEV (reference sequence). The CDR3 runs to 16 residues. For the CDR3, the DNA is TGTGCCAGCAGTTTATCGGGGACAGGGACTTCCTACGAGCAGTACTTC. It yields the protein CASSLSGTGTSYEQYF.

V and J are TRBV2 and TRBJ2-7; 10 bases fit TRBD1. J was trimmed by 2 bases and V by 6 bases; bases with no gene match: 4. CDR3 length: 14 amino acids. The germline CDR1 and CDR2 sequences are SNHLY and FYNNEI. The CDR3 nucleotides read TGTGCCAGCAGAGCGGGACAGGGGACCTACGAGCAGTACTTC. Translation: CASRAGQGTYEQYF.

This clone has just a few counts. J is TRBJ2-5 and V is TRBV29-1; TRBD1 agrees at 7 bases. The end of the DNA fits TRBJ2-7 better, so the J call may be wrong. Germline V gene sequence: CDR1 SQVTM, CDR2 ANQGSEA. The CDR3 loop spans 12 amino acids. Written as DNA, the CDR3 is TGCAGCGCCTCGACAGGGTCCTACGAGCAGTACTTC. Translating gives CSASTGSYEQYF.

The gene calls are TRBV27 and TRBJ2-3; tentative D call: TRBD1 (5 bases). Trimming took off 2 bases at V and 2 bases at J, with 14 bases between the two ends. The CDR3 is 16 amino acids. Germline loops: CDR1 MNHEY, CDR2 SMNVEV (reference sequence). CDR3 region: CASSLRKGRATDTQYF. CDR3 nucleotides: TGTGCCAGCAGTTTAAGGAAGGGCAGGGCCACAGATACGCAGTATTTT.

V gene TRBV18 combines with J gene TRBJ2-2; 10 bases fit TRBD1. Unmatched junction bases numbered 4, after V lost 5 bases and J lost 4 bases. This CDR3 contains 15 residues. Germline values: CDR1 KGHSH, CDR2 LQKENI. The DNA for the CDR3 is TGTGCCAGCTCAACGGGGGACAGGGGCACCGGGGAGCTGTTTTTT. Translated, it gives CASSTGDRGTGELFF.

The V gene is TRBV5-6, the J gene TRBJ1-1; a weak D match, TRBD1 (5 bases). V gave up 2 bases and J gave up 7 bases, with 9 bases separating them. This CDR3 spans 12 amino acids. Germline V gene lookup returns CDR1 SGHDT and CDR2 YYEEEE. The CDR3 here is CASSFSGNEAFF. In DNA form, the CDR3 reads TGTGCCAGCAGCTTTTCAGGGAATGAAGCTTTCTTT.

This chain uses TRBV19 with TRBJ2-3, with 9 bases identical to TRBD2. CDR1 is LNHDA and CDR2 is SQIVND in the germline V gene (reference sequence). The CDR3 consists of 16 residues. V lost 6 bases and J lost 2; bases outside the gene matches: 9. The DNA of the CDR3 is TGTGCCAGTAGGCCGGGACTAGCAGCTTACACAGATACGCAGTATTTT. Protein product: CASRPGLAAYTDTQYF.

The V call is TRBV6-1, the J call TRBJ1-1; D is unclear. The CDR3 runs to 12 residues. CDR1 and CDR2 (germline): MNHNS, SASEGT. V dropped 7 bases and J dropped 0 bases, with 6 bases sitting between them. The CDR3 is CASTVMNTEAFF. The CDR3 DNA is TGTGCCAGCACTGTTATGAACACTGAAGCTTTCTTT.

This clone was counted only a few times. The chain links TRBV7-9 to TRBJ1-1; D is possibly TRBD1 (6 bases). Germline V gene sequence: CDR1 SEHNR, CDR2 FQNEAQ (reference sequence). Trimming took 7 bases from V and 7 from J, leaving 19 bases between them. The CDR3 consists of 14 residues. The CDR3 loop reads CASTSGQPFLEAFF. CDR3 coding DNA: TGTGCCAGCACCTCCGGACAGCCCTTCCTTGAAGCTTTCTTT.

This sequence joins TRBV9 and TRBJ2-5; perhaps TRBD2 as D (5 bases). The CDR3 is made up of 14 amino acids. CDR1 is SGDLS and CDR2 is YYNGEE in the germline V gene. The V end was cut by 0 bases, the J end by 4 bases, with 10 bases between. The chain's CDR3 is CASSVGSGTETQYF. DNA of the CDR3: TGTGCCAGCAGCGTAGGTTCGGGAACAGAGACCCAGTACTTC.